This T cell receptor (beta chain) originates from a study of blood T cell repertoires in COVID-19. Study context: COVID-19 samples, acute and convalescent, were from the United States, Italy and Spain.

The CDR3 runs to 15 residues. Per germline, CDR1 PRHDT and CDR2 FYEKMQ (reference sequence). The V gene end was trimmed by 5 bases and the J gene end by 6 bases; junction bases not matched to a gene: 7. Enrolled through a virtual design, the participants were between about 18 and 89 years of age and came from 24 US areas. Assignments of participants to cohorts depended upon their own reported clinical history. In the study's own analysis: From reference gene primer amplification, estimates of nucleated cell counts were derived. Measured with immunoSEQ multiplex PCR; TCRdb has only the in-frame clones, and not every one. V, J and clone size derive from that table, while D and trimming were established from the DNA sequence. The table shows around 330,000 clones, with roughly 85% occurring only once.

Material for sequencing was PBMCs or T cells enriched from blood (not recorded which). The receptor comes from a woman in her thirties who had been exposed to COVID-19. The chain uses TRBV13 and TRBJ2-1; 10 positions agree with TRBD1. The CDR3 here is CASSLRDRGVNEQFF. The CDR3 region has the DNA TGTGCCAGCAGCCTCCGGGACAGGGGAGTCAATGAGCAGTTCTTC.